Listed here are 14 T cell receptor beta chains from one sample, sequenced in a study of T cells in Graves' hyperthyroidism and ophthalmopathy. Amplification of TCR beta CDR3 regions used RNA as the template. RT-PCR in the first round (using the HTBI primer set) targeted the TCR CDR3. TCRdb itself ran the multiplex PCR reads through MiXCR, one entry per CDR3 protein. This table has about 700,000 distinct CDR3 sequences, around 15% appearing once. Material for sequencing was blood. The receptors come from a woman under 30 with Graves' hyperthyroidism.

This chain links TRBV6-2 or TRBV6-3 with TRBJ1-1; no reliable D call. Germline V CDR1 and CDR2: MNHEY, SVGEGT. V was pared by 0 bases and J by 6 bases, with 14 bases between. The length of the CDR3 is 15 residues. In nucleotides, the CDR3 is TGTGCCAGCAGTTACTCGGCAATTGGGTTCCCTGAAGCTTTCTTT. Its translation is CASSYSAIGFPEAFF.

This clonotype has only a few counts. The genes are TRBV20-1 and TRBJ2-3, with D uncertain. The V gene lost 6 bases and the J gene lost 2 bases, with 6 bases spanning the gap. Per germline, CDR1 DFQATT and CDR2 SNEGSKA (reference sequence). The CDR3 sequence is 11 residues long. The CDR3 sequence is CSARNTDTQYF. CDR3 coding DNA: TGCAGTGCCAGGAACACAGATACGCAGTATTTT.

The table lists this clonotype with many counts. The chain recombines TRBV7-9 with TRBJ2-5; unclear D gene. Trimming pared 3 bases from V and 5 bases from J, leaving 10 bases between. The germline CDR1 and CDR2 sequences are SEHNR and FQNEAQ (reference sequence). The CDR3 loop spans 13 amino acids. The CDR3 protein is CASSLSAIETQYF. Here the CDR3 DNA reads TGTGCCAGCAGCTTGAGTGCTATCGAGACCCAGTACTTC.

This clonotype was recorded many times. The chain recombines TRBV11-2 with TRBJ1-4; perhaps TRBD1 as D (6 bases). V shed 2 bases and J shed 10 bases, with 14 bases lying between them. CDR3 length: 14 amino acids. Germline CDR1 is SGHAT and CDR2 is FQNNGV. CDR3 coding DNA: TGTGCCAGCAGCTTAACAGATGTAGGGGGAAAACTGTTTTTT. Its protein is CASSLTDVGGKLFF.

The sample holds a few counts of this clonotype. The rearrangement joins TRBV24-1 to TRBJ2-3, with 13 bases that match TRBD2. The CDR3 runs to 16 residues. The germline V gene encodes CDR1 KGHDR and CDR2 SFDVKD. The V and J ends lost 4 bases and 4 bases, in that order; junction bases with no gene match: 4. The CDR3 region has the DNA TGTGCCACCAGTGACCCCGGACTAGCGGGAGCAGATACGCAGTATTTT. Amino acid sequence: CATSDPGLAGADTQYF.

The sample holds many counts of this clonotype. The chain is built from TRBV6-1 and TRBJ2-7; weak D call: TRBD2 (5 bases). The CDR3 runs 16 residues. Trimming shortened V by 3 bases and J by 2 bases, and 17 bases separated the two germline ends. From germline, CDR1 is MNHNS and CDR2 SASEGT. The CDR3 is CASSDLRVVGPYEQYF. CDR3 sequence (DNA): TGTGCCAGCAGTGACCTGAGGGTAGTCGGTCCCTACGAGCAGTACTTC.

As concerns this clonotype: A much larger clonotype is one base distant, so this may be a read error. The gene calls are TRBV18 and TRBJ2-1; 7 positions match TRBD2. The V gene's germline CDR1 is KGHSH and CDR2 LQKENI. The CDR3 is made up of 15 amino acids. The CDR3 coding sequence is TGTGCCAGCTCCCGTACTAGCGTATACTACAATGAGCAGTCCTTC. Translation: CASSRTSVYYNEQSF.

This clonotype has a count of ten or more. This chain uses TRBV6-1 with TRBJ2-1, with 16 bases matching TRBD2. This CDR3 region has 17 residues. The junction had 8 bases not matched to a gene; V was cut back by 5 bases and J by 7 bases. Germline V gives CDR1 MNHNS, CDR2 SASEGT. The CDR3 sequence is CASSTGTSGRARNEQFF. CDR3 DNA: TGTGCCAGCAGTACCGGGACTAGCGGGAGGGCCAGGAATGAGCAGTTCTTC.

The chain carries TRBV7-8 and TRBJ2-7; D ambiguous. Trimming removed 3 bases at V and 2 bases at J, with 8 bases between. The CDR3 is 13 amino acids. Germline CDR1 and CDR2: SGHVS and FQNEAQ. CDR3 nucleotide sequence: TGTGCCAGCAGCTTGGCAGTAACCTACGAGCAGTACTTC. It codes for CASSLAVTYEQYF.

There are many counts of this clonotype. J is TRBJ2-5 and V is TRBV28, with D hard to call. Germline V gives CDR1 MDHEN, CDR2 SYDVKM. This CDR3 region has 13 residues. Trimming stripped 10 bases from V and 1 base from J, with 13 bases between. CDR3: CATRVGGQETQYF. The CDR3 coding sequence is TGTGCCACCCGAGTCGGCGGCCAAGAGACCCAGTACTTC.

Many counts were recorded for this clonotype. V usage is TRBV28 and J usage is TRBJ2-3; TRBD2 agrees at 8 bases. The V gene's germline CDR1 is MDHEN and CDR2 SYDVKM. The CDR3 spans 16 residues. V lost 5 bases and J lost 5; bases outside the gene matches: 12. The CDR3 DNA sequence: TGTGCCAGCAGTCTGGTTGACGGGAGGGCCGAAGATACGCAGTATTTT. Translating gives CASSLVDGRAEDTQYF.

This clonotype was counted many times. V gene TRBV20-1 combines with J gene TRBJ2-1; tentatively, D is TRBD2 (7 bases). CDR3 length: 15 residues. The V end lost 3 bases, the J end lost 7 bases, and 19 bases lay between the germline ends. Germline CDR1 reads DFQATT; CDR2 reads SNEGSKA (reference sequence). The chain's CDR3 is CSARGGASMGNEQFF. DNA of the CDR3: TGCAGTGCTAGGGGGGGGGCTAGTATGGGTAATGAGCAGTTCTTC.

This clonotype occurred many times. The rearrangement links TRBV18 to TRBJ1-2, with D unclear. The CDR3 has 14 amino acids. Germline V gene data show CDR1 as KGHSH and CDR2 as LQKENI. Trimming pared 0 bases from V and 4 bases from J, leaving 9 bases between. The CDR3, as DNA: TGTGCCAGCTCACCACCGGAGTTTCGCTATGGCTACACCTTC. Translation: CASSPPEFRYGYTF.

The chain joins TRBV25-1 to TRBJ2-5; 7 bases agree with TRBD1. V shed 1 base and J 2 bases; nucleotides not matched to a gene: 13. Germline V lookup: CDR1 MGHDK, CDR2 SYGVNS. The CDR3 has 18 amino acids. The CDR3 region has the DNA TGTGCCAGCAGTGAATCTCTTAAGGGGGACAGCGGACAAGAGACCCAGTACTTC. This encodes CASSESLKGDSGQETQYF.